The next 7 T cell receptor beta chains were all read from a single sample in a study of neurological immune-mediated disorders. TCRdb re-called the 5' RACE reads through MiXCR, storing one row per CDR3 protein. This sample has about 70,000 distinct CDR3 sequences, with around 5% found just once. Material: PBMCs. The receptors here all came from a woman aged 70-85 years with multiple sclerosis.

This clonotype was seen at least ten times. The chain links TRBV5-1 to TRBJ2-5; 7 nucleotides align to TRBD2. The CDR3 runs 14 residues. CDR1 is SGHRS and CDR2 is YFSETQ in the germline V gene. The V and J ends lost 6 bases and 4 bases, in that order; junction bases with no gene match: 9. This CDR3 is CASTFGRVGETQYF. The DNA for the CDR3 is TGCGCCAGCACATTTGGGAGGGTTGGAGAGACCCAGTACTTC.

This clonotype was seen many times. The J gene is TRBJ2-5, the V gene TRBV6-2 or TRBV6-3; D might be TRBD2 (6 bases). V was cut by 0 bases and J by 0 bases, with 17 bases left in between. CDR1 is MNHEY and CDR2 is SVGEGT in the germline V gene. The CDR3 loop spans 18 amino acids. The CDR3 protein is CASSYSGEAVLYQETQYF. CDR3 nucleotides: TGTGCCAGCAGTTACTCCGGGGAGGCGGTCCTGTACCAAGAGACCCAGTACTTC.

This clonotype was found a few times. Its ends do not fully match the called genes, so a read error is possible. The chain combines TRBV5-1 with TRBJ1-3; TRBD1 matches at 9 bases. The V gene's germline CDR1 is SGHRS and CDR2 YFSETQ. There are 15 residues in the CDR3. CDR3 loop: CASSPGQGSGKTIYF. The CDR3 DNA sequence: TGCGCCAGCAGCCCCGGACAGGGGTCTGGAAAAACCATATATTTT.

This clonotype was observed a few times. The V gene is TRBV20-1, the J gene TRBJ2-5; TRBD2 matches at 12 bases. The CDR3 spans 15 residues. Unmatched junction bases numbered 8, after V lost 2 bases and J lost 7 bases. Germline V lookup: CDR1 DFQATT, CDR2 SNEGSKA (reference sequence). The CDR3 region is CSARHRTSGKGTQYF. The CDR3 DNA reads TGCAGTGCTAGACACCGGACTAGCGGGAAAGGGACCCAGTACTTC.

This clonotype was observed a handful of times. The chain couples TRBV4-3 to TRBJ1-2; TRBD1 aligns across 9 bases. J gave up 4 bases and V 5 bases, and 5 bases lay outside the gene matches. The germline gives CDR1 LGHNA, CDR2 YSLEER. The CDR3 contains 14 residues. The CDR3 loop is CASSTGTGPYGYTF. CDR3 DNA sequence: TGCGCCAGCAGCACCGGGACAGGGCCCTATGGCTACACCTTC.

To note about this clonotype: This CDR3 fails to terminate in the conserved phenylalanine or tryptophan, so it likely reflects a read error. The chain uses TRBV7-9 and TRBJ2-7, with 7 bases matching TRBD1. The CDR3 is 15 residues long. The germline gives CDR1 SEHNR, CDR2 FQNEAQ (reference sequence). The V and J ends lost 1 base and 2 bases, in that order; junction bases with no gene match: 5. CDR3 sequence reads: CASSLEQGTAYEQYL. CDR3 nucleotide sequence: TGTGCCAGCAGCTTAGAACAGGGGACCGCCTACGAGCAGTACCTC.

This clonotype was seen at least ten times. Here the CDR3 reads CASRPLGGGTEAFF. The CDR3 DNA sequence: TGTGCCAGCAGACCTTTGGGGGGGGGCACTGAAGCTTTCTTT. This sequence joins TRBV12-3 or TRBV12-4 and TRBJ1-1, with D possibly being TRBD1 (5 bases). The CDR3 totals 14 residues. The germline V and J ends were trimmed by 6 bases and 4 bases, with 15 bases remaining between them.